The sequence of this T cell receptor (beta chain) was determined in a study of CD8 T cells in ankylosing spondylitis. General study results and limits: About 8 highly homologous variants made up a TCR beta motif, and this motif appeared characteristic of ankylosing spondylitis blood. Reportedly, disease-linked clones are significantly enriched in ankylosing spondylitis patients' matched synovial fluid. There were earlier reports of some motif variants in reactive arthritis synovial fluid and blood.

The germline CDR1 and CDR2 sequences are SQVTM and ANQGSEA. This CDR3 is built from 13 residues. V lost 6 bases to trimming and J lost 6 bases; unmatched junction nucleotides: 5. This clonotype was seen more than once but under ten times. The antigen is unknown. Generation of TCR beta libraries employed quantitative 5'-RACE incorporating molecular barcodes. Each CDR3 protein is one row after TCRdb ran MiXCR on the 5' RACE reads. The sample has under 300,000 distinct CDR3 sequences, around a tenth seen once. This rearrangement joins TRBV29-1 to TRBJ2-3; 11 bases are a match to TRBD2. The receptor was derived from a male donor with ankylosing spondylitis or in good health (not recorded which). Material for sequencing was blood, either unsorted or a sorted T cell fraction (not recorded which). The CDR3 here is CSVPVAGGDTQYF. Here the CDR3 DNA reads TGCAGCGTGCCGGTAGCGGGAGGGGATACGCAGTATTTT.